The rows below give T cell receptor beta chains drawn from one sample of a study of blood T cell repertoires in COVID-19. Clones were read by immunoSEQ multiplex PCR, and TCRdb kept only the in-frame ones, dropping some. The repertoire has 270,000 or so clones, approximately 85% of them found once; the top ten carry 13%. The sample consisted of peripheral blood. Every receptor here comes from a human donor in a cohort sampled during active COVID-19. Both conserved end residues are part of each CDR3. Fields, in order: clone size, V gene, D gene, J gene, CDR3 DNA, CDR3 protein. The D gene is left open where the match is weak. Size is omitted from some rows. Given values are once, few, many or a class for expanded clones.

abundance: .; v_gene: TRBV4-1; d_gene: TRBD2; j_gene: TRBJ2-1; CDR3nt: TGCGCCAGCAGCCAAGACCGGACTAGCGAGAATGAGCAGTTCTTC; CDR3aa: CASSQDRTSENEQFF
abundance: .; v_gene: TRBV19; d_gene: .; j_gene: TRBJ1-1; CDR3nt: TGTGCCAGTATTAGTTTTTCGGGGGGCGCTGAAGCTTTCTTT; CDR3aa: CASISFSGGAEAFF
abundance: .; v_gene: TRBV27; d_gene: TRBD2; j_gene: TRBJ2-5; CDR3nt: TGTGCCAGCAGTGGACTAGCGGGAGTCGGTGTAGAGACCCAGTACTTC; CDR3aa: CASSGLAGVGVETQYF
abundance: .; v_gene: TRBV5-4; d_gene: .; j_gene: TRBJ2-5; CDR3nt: TGTGCCAGCAGCTTGGCCGCGGGGCCGGGTCGGACCCAGTACTTC; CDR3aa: CASSLAAGPGRTQYF
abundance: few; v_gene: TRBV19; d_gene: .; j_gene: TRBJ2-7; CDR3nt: TGTGCCAGTAGTTCCTCGGGAAGGAGGGGATCCTACGAGCAGTACTTC; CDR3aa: CASSSSGRRGSYEQYF
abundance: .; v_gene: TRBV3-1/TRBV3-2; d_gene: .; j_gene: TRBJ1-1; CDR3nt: TGTGCCAGCAGCCAAGCGTCAGAGAGGCCCTATAAGGCTTTCTTT; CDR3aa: CASSQASERPYKAFF
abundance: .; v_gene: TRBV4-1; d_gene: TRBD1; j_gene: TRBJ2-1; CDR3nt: TGCGCCAGCAGCCACGCCGGGACAGGGTCCAATGAGCAGTTCTTC; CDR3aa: CASSHAGTGSNEQFF
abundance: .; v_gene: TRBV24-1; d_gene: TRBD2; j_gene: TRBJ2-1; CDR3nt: TGTGCCACCAGTGACCCCTTTAGCGGGAGAGACAATGAGCAGTTCTTC; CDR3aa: CATSDPFSGRDNEQFF
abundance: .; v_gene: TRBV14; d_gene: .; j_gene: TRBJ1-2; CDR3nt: TGTGCCAGCAGCCAAGGTCTCAGGACTTTCTATGGCTACACCTTC; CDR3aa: CASSQGLRTFYGYTF
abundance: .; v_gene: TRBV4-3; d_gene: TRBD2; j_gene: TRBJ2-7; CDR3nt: TGCGCCAGCAGCCAAGTTTTGGCGGGAGCCTACGAGCAGTACTTC; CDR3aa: CASSQVLAGAYEQYF
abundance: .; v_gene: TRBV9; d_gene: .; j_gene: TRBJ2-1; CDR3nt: TGTGCCAGCAGCGTAGTTTCGTCAGGCAATAATGAGCAGTTCTTC; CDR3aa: CASSVVSSGNNEQFF
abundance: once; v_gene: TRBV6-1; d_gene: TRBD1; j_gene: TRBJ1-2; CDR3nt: TGTGCCAGCAGTGAAGCCGGGACAGGGGAGTATGGCTACACCTTC; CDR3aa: CASSEAGTGEYGYTF
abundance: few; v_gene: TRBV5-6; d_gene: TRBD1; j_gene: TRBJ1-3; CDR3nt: TGTGCCAGCAGCTTACAGGGGGCGCATGGAAACACCATATATTTT; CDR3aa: CASSLQGAHGNTIYF
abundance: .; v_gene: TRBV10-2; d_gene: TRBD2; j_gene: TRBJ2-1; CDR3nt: TGCGCCAGCACCGGGACTAGCGGAAAGAATGAGCAGTTCTTC; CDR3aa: CASTGTSGKNEQFF
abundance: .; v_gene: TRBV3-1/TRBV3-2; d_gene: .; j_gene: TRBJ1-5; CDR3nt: TGTGCCAGCAGCCAATGGCAGTCAAATCAGCCCCAGCATTTT; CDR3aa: CASSQWQSNQPQHF
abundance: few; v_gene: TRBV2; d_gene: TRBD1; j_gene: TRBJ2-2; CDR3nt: TGTGCCAGCAGTTTCCGGGACAGGGGAGGAACCGGGGAGCTGTTTTTT; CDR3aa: CASSFRDRGGTGELFF
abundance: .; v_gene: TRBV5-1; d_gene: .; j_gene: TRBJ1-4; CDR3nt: TGCGCCAGCAGCTTGGGACTTTCAACTAATGAAAAACTGTTTTTT; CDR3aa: CASSLGLSTNEKLFF
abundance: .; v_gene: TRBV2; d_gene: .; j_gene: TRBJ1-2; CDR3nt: TGTGCCAGCAGTGGCGGGGCAGGTTCCCCGAGCTATGGCTACACCTTC; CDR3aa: CASSGGAGSPSYGYTF
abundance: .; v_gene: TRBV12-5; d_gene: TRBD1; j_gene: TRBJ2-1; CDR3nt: TGTGCTAGTGGTGGGACAGGCAATGAGCAGTTCTTC; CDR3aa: CASGGTGNEQFF
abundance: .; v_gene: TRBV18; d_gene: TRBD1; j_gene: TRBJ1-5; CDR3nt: TGTGCCAGCTCACAACTAGGGGGGACAGGGGCTCAGCCCCAGCATTTT; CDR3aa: CASSQLGGTGAQPQHF
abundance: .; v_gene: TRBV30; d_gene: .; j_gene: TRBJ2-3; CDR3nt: TGTGCCTGGAGCGCAGGGAATTTAGATACGCAGTATTTT; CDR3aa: CAWSAGNLDTQYF
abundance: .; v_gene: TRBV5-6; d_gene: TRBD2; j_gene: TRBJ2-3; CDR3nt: TGTGCCAGCACCTTACGGTGGGGACTAGTTACAGATACGCAGTATTTT; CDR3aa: CASTLRWGLVTDTQYF
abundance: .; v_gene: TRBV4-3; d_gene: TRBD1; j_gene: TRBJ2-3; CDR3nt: TGCGCCAGCAGCCGTTTGGGACAGGGAGGGGGGTCCACAGATACGCAGTATTTT; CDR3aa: CASSRLGQGGGSTDTQYF
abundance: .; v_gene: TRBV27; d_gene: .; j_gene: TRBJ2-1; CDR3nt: TGTGCCAGCACTCCTCCCGGGTACTATGAGCAGTTCTTC; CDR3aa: CASTPPGYYEQFF
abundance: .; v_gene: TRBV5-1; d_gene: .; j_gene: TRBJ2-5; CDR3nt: TGCGCCAGCAGTTCGTACCAAGAGACCCAGTACTTC; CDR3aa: CASSSYQETQYF
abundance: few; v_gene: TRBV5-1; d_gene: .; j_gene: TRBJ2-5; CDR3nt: TGCGCCAGTAAACAGGGTGGGGAGACCCAGTACTTC; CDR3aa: CASKQGGETQYF
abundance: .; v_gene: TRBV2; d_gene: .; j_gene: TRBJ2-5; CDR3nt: TGTGCCAGCGGGCCGAACCAGGGAGAGACCCAGTACTTC; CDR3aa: CASGPNQGETQYF
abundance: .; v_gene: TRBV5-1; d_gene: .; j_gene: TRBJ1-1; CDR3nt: TGCGCCAGCAGCTTGCCTGGGGCACTGAGGGCTTTCTTT; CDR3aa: CASSLPGALRAFF
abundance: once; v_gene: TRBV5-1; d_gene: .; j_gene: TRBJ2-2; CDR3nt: TGCGCCAGCAGTCCATCCCTAGCAGGCGGGGAGCTGTTTTTT; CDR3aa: CASSPSLAGGELFF